Sequencing of this T cell receptor beta chain was carried out in a study of T cells in localized non-small cell lung cancer (TCRdb year 2020). Turning to the overall study: The study examined T cell repertoires in roughly 240 patients with early-stage NSCLC and compared tumors with uninvolved tumor-adjacent lungs. The cohort was made up of 200 to 250 treatment-naive NSCLC patients whose localized lung tumors had been resected. The mean age of the NSCLC patients was under 70 years, with fewer than 150 men and around 110 women.

Within its sample, this clone is large (0.1 to 1%). Its binding antigen is unknown. No clone much larger than this one lies a single base away; base qualities are absent. TCR beta CDR3 regions were sequenced from DNA using the immunoSEQ Assay. Per the original workflow: T cell density was computed as TCR beta template counts normalized to usable DNA estimated by amplifying housekeeping genes. The preseqR package was used to estimate richness by extrapolating to 400,000 templates for PBMC samples and to 120,000 templates for tissue samples. Clonality was taken to be one minus Pielou's evenness. Tissue-enriched TCRs were identified by differential abundance testing using productive amino-acid clonotypes, minimum total count 5 and alpha 0.1. The Jaccard Index and the Morisita Overlap Index were used to quantify repertoire overlap between compartments. GLIPH grouped TCR beta CDR3s together with public tetramer-defined viral CDR3s, and a viral motif had to include at least three viral sequences and also show V-gene enrichment. TCRdb mirrors the immuneACCESS table, restricted to in-frame sequences. Some clones are absent from its copies; in checked studies, under half trace to an unresolved V gene, and the reason for the others is unknown. The V and J calls and clone size were taken over from that table, and D and trimming were inferred from the DNA. This sample lists some 1,400 clones; less than 30% were detected once. The ten most abundant clones make up about 20% of the sample.

Two independent pathologists confirmed that the uninvolved adjacent lung, which was taken at least 2 cm from the tumor margin, was free of atypia. At diagnosis, peripheral blood, uninvolved tumor-adjacent lung and tumor were collected and stored as a combination of fresh-frozen and FFPE material. The germline V gene encodes CDR1 MNHGY and CDR2 SAAAGT. V is cut by 2 bases and J by 3 bases, and the space between the germline ends is 22 bases. Measured from the cysteine to the phenylalanine, the CDR3 is 19 residues long. Solely the CDR3 DNA is kept, with 57 bases framed from the first base. Study-level results and caveats: Uninvolved tumor-adjacent lung showed the highest T cell clonality, higher than tumor, which suggests more focused antigenic responses in the adjacent lung. Multi-region tumor sequencing was not performed, so intratumor heterogeneity could not be excluded. A median of roughly 50 of the top 100 tumor clones turned up in the paired uninvolved adjacent lung, and 25 to 30 of those clones also ranked among the top 100 of that same adjacent lung. Higher blood T cell density associated with longer overall survival, while higher adjacent-lung clonality associated with shorter survival. Because the study design was exploratory, TCR variables were selected using unadjusted p-values without false-discovery rate correction.

The starting material was normal lung tissue next to the tumor, obtained before any cancer treatment. The receptor chain draws on TRBV6-8 and TRBJ2-2; TRBD2 is a possible D gene, resting on 5 matching bases. This clonotype originated in a woman aged 40-70 years with stage I squamous cell lung carcinoma. CDR3 loop: CASSYPEARWASDTGELFF. The nucleotides read TGTGCCAGCAGTTACCCGGAGGCGCGCTGGGCATCGGACACCGGGGAGCTGTTTTTT.